This T cell receptor beta chain stems from a study of identical twins. Germline V gives CDR1 LGHNA, CDR2 YNFKEQ. Trimming at V came to 3 bases and at J to 3 bases, leaving 7 bases not matched to a gene. This CDR3 region has 15 residues. Overall study findings and caveats: Abundant beta clonotypes from cord blood had fewer insertions, unlike memory repertoires, which showed none. With beta out-of-frame sequences, excess sharing by twins was weaker.

This clonotype has a handful of counts. What it binds is unknown. Each CDR3 protein is one row after TCRdb ran MiXCR on the 5' RACE reads. Of a few hundred thousand distinct CDR3 sequences in the sample, 6.5% to 9.5% were seen once. A further study also used this sample, focusing on yellow fever vaccine responses in identical twins. According to that study: The T cell response to vaccination in identical twins was reportedly partly convergent and partly personalized.

The sample was CD8+ T cells sorted from blood. The chain employs TRBV4-2 and TRBJ2-5, with TRBD2 matching 7 bases. The receptor's source is a woman aged 18-29 years in good health. The CDR3 spells CASSQILAGEETQYF. CDR3 sequence (DNA): TGTGCCAGCAGCCAGATTCTGGCGGGAGAAGAGACCCAGTACTTC.